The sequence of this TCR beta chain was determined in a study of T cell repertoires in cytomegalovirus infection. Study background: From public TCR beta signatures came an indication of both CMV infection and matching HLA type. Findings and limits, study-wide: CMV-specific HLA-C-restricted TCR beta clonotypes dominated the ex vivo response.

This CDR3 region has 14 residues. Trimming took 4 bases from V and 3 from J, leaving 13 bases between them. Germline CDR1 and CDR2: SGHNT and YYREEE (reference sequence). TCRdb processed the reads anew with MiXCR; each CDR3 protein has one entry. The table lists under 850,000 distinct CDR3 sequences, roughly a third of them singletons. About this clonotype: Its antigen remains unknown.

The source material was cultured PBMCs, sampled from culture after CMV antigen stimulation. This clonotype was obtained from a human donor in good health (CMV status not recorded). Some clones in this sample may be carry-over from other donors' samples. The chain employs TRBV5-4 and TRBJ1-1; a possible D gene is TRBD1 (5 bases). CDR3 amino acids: CASSQIQVHTEAFF. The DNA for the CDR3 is TGTGCCAGCAGCCAAATACAGGTACACACTGAAGCTTTCTTT.